A selection of T cell receptor beta chains follows, all from one sample in a study of shared clonotypes between healthy human individuals. Generated by immunoSEQ multiplex PCR, the TCRdb table keeps only in-frame clones and is missing some. The sample records fewer than 850,000 clones, roughly 96% being singletons. Sequencing was performed on naive CD8+ T cells sorted from blood. The receptors derive from a man aged 30-40 years in good health. CDR3s include the opening cysteine and the closing phenylalanine or tryptophan. The order of the fields is V gene, D gene, J gene, CDR3 DNA, CDR3 protein. D genes are given only for firm matches.

v_gene: TRBV13; d_gene: TRBD1; j_gene: TRBJ2-2; CDR3nt: TGTGCCAGCAGCTTAGTAGGGGGCTCCGGGGAGCTGTTTTTT; CDR3aa: CASSLVGGSGELFF
v_gene: TRBV5-1; d_gene: TRBD2; j_gene: TRBJ2-1; CDR3nt: TGCGCCAGCAGCCCTGGACTAGCGGGAGCGAACTACAATGAGCAGTTCTTC; CDR3aa: CASSPGLAGANYNEQFF
v_gene: TRBV29-1; d_gene: -; j_gene: TRBJ2-3; CDR3nt: TGCAGCGTTTTTGGGGTGAGGACACCACTTGACACAGATACGCAGTATTTT; CDR3aa: CSVFGVRTPLDTDTQYF
v_gene: TRBV30; d_gene: -; j_gene: TRBJ2-5; CDR3nt: TGTGCCTGGAGTGTCCCGATGGGGCGGTGGCAGACCCAGTACTTC; CDR3aa: CAWSVPMGRWQTQYF
v_gene: TRBV4-1; d_gene: -; j_gene: TRBJ2-1; CDR3nt: TGCGCCAGCAGCCAAGCCCACGGGACTTCCTCCTACAATGAGCAGTTCTTC; CDR3aa: CASSQAHGTSSYNEQFF
v_gene: TRBV15; d_gene: TRBD2; j_gene: TRBJ2-5; CDR3nt: TGTGCCACCAGCAGAGAGATAGCGGGAGAAGAGACCCAGTACTTC; CDR3aa: CATSREIAGEETQYF
v_gene: TRBV4-1; d_gene: TRBD1; j_gene: TRBJ1-5; CDR3nt: TGCGCCAGCAGCCTTCAGGGGGCGTTGGAGCCCCAGCATTTT; CDR3aa: CASSLQGALEPQHF
v_gene: TRBV6-1; d_gene: TRBD1; j_gene: TRBJ1-3; CDR3nt: TGTGCCAGCAGTGGAAGGGGGCCTGGAAACACCATATATTTT; CDR3aa: CASSGRGPGNTIYF
v_gene: TRBV27; d_gene: -; j_gene: TRBJ1-1; CDR3nt: TGTGCCAGCAATGAACAGGGAATCGGGAACACTGAAGCTTTCTTT; CDR3aa: CASNEQGIGNTEAFF
v_gene: TRBV27; d_gene: TRBD2; j_gene: TRBJ2-7; CDR3nt: TGTGCCACCGCGGGGGGACCGAACGAGCAGTACTTC; CDR3aa: CATAGGPNEQYF
v_gene: TRBV30; d_gene: -; j_gene: TRBJ2-7; CDR3nt: TGTGCCTGGAGTGTATCGGGCGGCTACGAGCAGTACTTC; CDR3aa: CAWSVSGGYEQYF
v_gene: TRBV15; d_gene: -; j_gene: TRBJ2-7; CDR3nt: TGTGCCACCAGCAGAGATCCCTCCTCCGAGCAGTACTTC; CDR3aa: CATSRDPSSEQYF
v_gene: TRBV6-5; d_gene: -; j_gene: TRBJ1-1; CDR3nt: TGTGCCAGCAGTCAATCCTTGACAGGCAGTACTGAAGCTTTCTTT; CDR3aa: CASSQSLTGSTEAFF